A single sample gave rise to the 2 T cell receptor beta chains below, sequenced in a study of control samples from healthy donors and cancer patients. TCRdb's table, derived via immunoSEQ multiplex PCR, lists solely in-frame clones and lacks some. The table has around 170,000 clones, approximately 94% seen once; the top ten hold more than 1.3%. The sequencing sample was made of blood. These receptors were taken from a man aged 25 to 45 in good health.

This chain uses TRBV19 with TRBJ2-1, with a weak D call TRBD2 (6 bases). The CDR3 length is 12 residues. Germline V CDR1 and CDR2: LNHDA, SQIVND (reference sequence). Trimming removed 2 bases at V and 9 bases at J, with 8 bases between. The DNA of the CDR3 is TGTGCCAGTAGTATACTAGCGAGTGAGCAGTTCTTC. This encodes CASSILASEQFF.

The chain links TRBV9 to TRBJ2-1; TRBD1 is a possible D gene (6 bases). The V gene lost 0 bases and the J gene lost 3 bases, with 13 bases spanning the gap. The CDR3 is 16 amino acids. The germline V gene encodes CDR1 SGDLS and CDR2 YYNGEE. CDR3 residues: CASSVVSGTHYNEQFF. CDR3 DNA: TGTGCCAGCAGCGTAGTTAGTGGGACACACTACAATGAGCAGTTCTTC.